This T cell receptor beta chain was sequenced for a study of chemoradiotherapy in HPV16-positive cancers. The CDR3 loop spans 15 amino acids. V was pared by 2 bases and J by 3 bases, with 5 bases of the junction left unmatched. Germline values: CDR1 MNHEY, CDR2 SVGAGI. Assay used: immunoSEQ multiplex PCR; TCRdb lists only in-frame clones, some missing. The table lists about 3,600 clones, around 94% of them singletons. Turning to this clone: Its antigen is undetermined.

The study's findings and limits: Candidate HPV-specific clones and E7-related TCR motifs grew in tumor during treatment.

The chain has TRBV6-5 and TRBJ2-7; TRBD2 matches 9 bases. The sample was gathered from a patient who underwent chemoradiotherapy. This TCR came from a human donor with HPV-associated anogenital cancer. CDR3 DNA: TGTGCCAGCAGTTACGGCGGGGGGGGAGACTACGAGCAGTACTTC. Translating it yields CASSYGGGGDYEQYF.